This T cell receptor (beta chain) was captured in a study of B cell selection in AIRE deficiency. Findings and caveats of the study: Shorter CDR3s marked shared Treg sequences, biased toward few non-templated insertions. About 30.6% of healthy-shared Treg sequences were found among patient Tconv cells. Only 9.3% of 3657 shared Treg sequences were patient-specific; 30% to 40% healthy-specific.

Concerning this clone itself: Its matching antigen is unknown.

As handled by the study authors: About 1.1x10^5 patient and around 1.3x10^5 healthy donor in-frame TCRbeta sequences came from conventional T cells. Sequencing was performed with immunoSEQ multiplex PCR; in TCRdb, only in-frame clones are kept and a portion is missing. Clonal size and the V and J genes are those of that table, whereas D and trimming came from the DNA. The sample holds tens of thousands of clones, 95% to 97% seen once. Germline loops: CDR1 MNHGY, CDR2 SVAAGI. The length of the CDR3 is 13 residues. Sorting defined conventional CD4 T cells as CD4+CD127+. The sequence was collected from a human donor with AIRE deficiency. This chain uses TRBV6-9 with TRBJ2-7, with a weak D call TRBD2 (7 bases). Sample: conventional CD4+ T cells sorted from PBMCs. The CDR3 spells CAAGAGSSYEQYF. The CDR3 bases are TGTGCTGCGGGGGCGGGTAGCTCCTACGAGCAGTACTTC.